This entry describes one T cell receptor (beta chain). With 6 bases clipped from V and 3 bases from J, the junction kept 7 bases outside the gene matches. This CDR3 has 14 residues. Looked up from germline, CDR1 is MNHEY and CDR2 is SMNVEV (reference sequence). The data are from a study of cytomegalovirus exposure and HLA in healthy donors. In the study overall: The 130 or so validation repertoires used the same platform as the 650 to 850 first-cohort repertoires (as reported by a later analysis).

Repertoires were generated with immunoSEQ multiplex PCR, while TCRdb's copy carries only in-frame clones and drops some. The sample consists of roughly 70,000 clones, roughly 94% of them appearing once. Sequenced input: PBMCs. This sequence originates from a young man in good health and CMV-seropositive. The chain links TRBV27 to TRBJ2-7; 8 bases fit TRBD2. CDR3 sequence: CASSGSGIDYEQYF. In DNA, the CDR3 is TGTGCCAGCAGCGGTAGCGGGATAGACTACGAGCAGTACTTC.